A single sample is the source of the 10 T cell receptor beta chains below, sequenced in a study of shared clonotypes between healthy human individuals. Generated by immunoSEQ multiplex PCR, the TCRdb table keeps only in-frame clones and is missing some. The data contain approximately 640,000 clones, 60% to 80% of them singletons. Sequenced input: memory CD4+ T cells sorted from blood. Subset defined: CD45RA-negative fraction. Receptors were obtained from a woman aged 25 to 39 in good health.

This clone turned up a few times. The V call is TRBV6-4, the J call TRBJ1-6; TRBD1 is a possible D gene (5 bases). Germline values: CDR1 MRHNA, CDR2 SNTAGT. V was pared by 6 bases and J by 9 bases, with 18 bases between. The CDR3 runs 15 residues. CDR3 nucleotides: TGTGCCAGCAGCGACGAGGCCGGGACCGGTTCACCCCTCCACTTT. Translating it yields CASSDEAGTGSPLHF.

This clone was counted once. This CDR3 is also generated by other DNA sequences in the sample. The V and J genes are TRBV6-1 and TRBJ1-2; D is possibly TRBD1 (6 bases). With 4 bases removed from V and 5 bases from J, the gap between germline ends came to 11 bases. The CDR3 extends over 13 amino acids. In germline, CDR1 is MNHNS, CDR2 SASEGT. CDR3 amino acids: CASSGQGIYGYTF. In DNA form, the CDR3 reads TGTGCCAGCAGTGGCCAGGGGATTTATGGCTACACCTTC.

V usage is TRBV28 and J usage is TRBJ2-1; TRBD2 agrees at 8 bases. The germline gives CDR1 MDHEN, CDR2 SYDVKM. The CDR3 runs 15 residues. V dropped 7 bases and J dropped 7; count of bases not matched to a gene: 12. CDR3 residues: CASNKPGTSINEQFF. CDR3 coding DNA: TGTGCCAGCAATAAGCCCGGGACTAGTATTAATGAGCAGTTCTTC.

V usage is TRBV28 and J usage is TRBJ1-1, with D possibly matching TRBD1 (6 bases). Germline assignment: CDR1 MDHEN and CDR2 SYDVKM. Trimming shortened V by 8 bases and J by 1 base, and 20 bases separated the two germline ends. CDR3 size: 16 residues. DNA of the CDR3: TGTGCCAGCGGAATCGGGGGCTCTCCCGGGAACACTGAAGCTTTCTTT. Encoded protein: CASGIGGSPGNTEAFF.

This chain uses TRBV9 with TRBJ2-5; weak D call: TRBD1 (6 bases). Germline V CDR1 and CDR2: SGDLS, YYNGEE. The CDR3 is 17 amino acids. V lost 5 bases and J 3 bases, leaving 23 bases between the germline ends. This CDR3 is CASSKSLVGQTKETQYF. The CDR3 DNA sequence: TGTGCCAGCAGTAAAAGTTTGGTTGGACAGACGAAAGAGACCCAGTACTTC.

Concerning this clone itself: Other DNA sequences in the same sample also yield this CDR3. The chain has TRBV28 and TRBJ1-2; no reliable D call. CDR3 length: 12 residues. Germline-derived CDR1 and CDR2 are MDHEN and SYDVKM. The V end was cut by 3 bases, the J end by 3 bases, with 5 bases between. For the CDR3, the DNA is TGTGCCAGCAGTTTTAGAGACTATGGCTACACCTTC. This encodes CASSFRDYGYTF.

The chain is built from TRBV11-2 and TRBJ2-5; possible D gene TRBD2, 5 bases. The germline V gene has CDR1 SGHAT and CDR2 FQNNGV. The CDR3 length is 12 residues. Deletions cut 5 bases from V and 5 bases from J, with 9 bases between. CDR3 sequence (DNA): TGTGCCAGCAGCCCAACTAGGGAGACCCAGTACTTC. Translated, it gives CASSPTRETQYF.

V gene TRBV19 combines with J gene TRBJ1-2; 8 bases are shared with TRBD1. Germline V CDR1 and CDR2: LNHDA, SQIVND (reference sequence). Losses at the gene ends were 2 bases for V and 1 base for J; bases not matched to a gene: 0. The CDR3 sequence is 14 residues long. CDR3 region: CASSITGGNYGYTF. In nucleotides, the CDR3 is TGTGCCAGTAGTATAACAGGGGGTAACTATGGCTACACCTTC.

The chain recombines TRBV28 with TRBJ2-1; 7 positions agree with TRBD2. Germline V gene sequence: CDR1 MDHEN, CDR2 SYDVKM. The V segment lost 6 bases and the J segment 8 bases; nucleotides outside the gene matches: 10. CDR3 size: 14 residues. This CDR3 is CASSSRPGGYEQFF. The CDR3 nucleotides are TGTGCCAGCAGCTCCCGGCCCGGGGGGTATGAGCAGTTCTTC. Complete variable domain (other parts from reference TRBV28 and TRBJ2-1): DVKVTQSSRYLVKRTGEKVFLECVQDMDHENMFWYRQDPGLGLRLIYFSYDVKMKEKGDIPEGYSVSREKKERFSLILESASTNQTSMYLCASSSRPGGYEQFFGPGTRLTVL.

There are a few counts of this clone. The rearrangement uses TRBV28 and TRBJ1-4; the match to TRBD1 covers 8 bases. Unmatched junction bases numbered 12, after V lost 4 bases and J lost 8 bases. The CDR3 is 16 amino acids. Germline V gene data show CDR1 as MDHEN and CDR2 as SYDVKM. For the CDR3, the DNA is TGTGCCAGCAGTTCCCTAGGACAGGGTAGGGAGGAAAAACTGTTTTTT. It is translated as CASSSLGQGREEKLFF.